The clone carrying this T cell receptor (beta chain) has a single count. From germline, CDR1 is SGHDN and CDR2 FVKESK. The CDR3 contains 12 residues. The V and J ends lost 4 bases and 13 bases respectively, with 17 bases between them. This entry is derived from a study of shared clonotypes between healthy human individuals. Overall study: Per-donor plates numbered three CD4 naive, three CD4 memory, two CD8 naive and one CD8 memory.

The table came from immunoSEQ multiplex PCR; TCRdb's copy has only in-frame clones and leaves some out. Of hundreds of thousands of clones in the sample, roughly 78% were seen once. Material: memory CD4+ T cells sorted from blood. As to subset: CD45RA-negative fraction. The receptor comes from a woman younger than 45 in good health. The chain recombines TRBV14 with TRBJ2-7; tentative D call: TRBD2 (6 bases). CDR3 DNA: TGTGCCAGCAGCCGTACCGGGACTGCTCAATACTTC. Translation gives CASSRTGTAQYF.